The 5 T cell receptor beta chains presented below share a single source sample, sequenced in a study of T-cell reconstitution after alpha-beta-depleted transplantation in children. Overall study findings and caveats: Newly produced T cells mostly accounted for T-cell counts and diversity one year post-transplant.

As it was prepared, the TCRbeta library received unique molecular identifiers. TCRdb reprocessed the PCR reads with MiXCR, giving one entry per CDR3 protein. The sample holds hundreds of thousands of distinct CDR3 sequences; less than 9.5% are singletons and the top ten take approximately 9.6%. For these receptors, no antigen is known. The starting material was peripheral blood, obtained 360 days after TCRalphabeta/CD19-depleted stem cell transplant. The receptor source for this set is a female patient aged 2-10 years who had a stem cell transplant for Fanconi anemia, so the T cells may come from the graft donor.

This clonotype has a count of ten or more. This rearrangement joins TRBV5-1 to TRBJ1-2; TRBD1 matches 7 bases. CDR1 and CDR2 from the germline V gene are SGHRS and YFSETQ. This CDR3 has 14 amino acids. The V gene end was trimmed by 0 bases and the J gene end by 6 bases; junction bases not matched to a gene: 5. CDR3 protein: CASSLVQGNNGYTF. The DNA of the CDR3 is TGCGCCAGCAGCTTGGTACAGGGGAATAATGGCTACACCTTC.

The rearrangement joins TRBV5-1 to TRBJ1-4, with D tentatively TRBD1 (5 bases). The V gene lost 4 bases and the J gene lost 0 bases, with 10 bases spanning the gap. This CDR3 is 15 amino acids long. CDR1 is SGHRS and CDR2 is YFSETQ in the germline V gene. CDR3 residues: CASSPDIATNEKLFF. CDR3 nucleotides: TGCGCCAGCAGCCCGGACATTGCAACTAATGAAAAACTGTTTTTT.

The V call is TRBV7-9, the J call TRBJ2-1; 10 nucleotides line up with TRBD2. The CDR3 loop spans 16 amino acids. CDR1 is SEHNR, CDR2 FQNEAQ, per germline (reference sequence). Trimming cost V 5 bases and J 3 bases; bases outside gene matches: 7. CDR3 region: CASSPLRTSGYNEQFF. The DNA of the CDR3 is TGTGCCAGCAGCCCACTTCGGACTAGCGGCTACAATGAGCAGTTCTTC.

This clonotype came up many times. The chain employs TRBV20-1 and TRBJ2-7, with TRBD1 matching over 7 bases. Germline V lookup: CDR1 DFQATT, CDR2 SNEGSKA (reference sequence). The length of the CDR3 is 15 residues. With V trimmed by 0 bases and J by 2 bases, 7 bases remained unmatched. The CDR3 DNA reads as TGCAGTGCTAGAGACCGTACAGGGGACCCCTACGAGCAGTACTTC. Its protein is CSARDRTGDPYEQYF.

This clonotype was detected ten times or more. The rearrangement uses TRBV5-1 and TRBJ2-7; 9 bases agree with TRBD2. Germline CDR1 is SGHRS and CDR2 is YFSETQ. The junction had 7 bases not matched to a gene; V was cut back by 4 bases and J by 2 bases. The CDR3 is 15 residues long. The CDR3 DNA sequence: TGCGCCAGCAGCGAAGCGGGGGGCCCAACCTACGAGCAGTACTTC. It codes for CASSEAGGPTYEQYF.